What follows are 26 T cell receptor beta chains derived from one specimen sequenced in a study of Ad26.COV2.S vaccination and SARS-CoV-2 variants. Documented treatment: roughly 18 received Ad26.COV2.S at low or high dose, single or two shots; about 5 received placebo; per-sample allocation not given. Samples were taken on day 63 after the first vaccine or placebo injection. Only in-frame clones appear in the TCRdb table, and some are missing; sequencing was by immunoSEQ multiplex PCR. The table includes approximately 300,000 clones, around four fifths detected once. The sequencing used peripheral blood, collected in a trial of Ad26.COV2.S vaccine versus placebo. The receptors derive from a person aged 18-65 years who received the Ad26.COV2.S COVID-19 vaccine or a placebo.

The rearrangement links TRBV28 to TRBJ1-2; TRBD1 aligns across 10 bases. Germline V gene lookup returns CDR1 MDHEN and CDR2 SYDVKM. CDR3 size: 19 residues. Germline trimming cut 6 bases from V and 5 bases from J; bases unmatched to any gene: 21. The CDR3 spells CASSFGQGDRGFGAYGYTF. The CDR3 DNA reads TGTGCCAGCAGCTTCGGCCAGGGGGACAGGGGATTTGGGGCTTATGGCTACACCTTC.

The chain links TRBV27 to TRBJ2-3; 8 nucleotides agree with TRBD1. The CDR3 contains 16 residues. V trimming: 2 bases; J trimming: 3 bases; junction bases outside the gene matches: 7. The germline CDR1 and CDR2 sequences are MNHEY and SMNVEV (reference sequence). CDR3 protein: CASSLMSGGDTDTQYF. The CDR3 coding sequence is TGTGCCAGCAGTTTAATGTCAGGGGGCGATACAGATACGCAGTATTTT.

As DNA, the CDR3 is TGTGCCAGCAGCGTAGGACAGGGTATACCACCCCTCCACTTT. Translating gives CASSVGQGIPPLHF. This rearrangement joins TRBV9 to TRBJ1-6, with 7 bases lining up with TRBD1. The V segment lost 0 bases and the J segment 11 bases; nucleotides outside the gene matches: 5. There are 14 residues in the CDR3. Germline CDR1 SGDLS, CDR2 YYNGEE. Full variable domain (missing parts from reference TRBV9 and TRBJ1-6): DSGVTQTPKHLITATGQRVTLRCSPRSGDLSVYWYQQSLDQGLQFLIQYYNGEERAKGNILERFSAQQFPDLHSELNLSSLELGDSALYFCASSVGQGIPPLHFGNGTRLTVT.

This sequence joins TRBV27 and TRBJ2-3; 7 bases line up with TRBD1. Germline V gene sequence: CDR1 MNHEY, CDR2 SMNVEV (reference sequence). This CDR3 comprises 14 residues. The CDR3 region has the DNA TGTGCAACCCAAATAAAAGACAGGGCAGATACGCAGTATTTT. This translates into CATQIKDRADTQYF.

The chain joins TRBV18 to TRBJ1-2; 7 bases agree with TRBD1. CDR3 length equals 13 residues. Unmatched junction bases numbered 8, after V lost 6 bases and J lost 7 bases. From germline, CDR1 is KGHSH and CDR2 LQKENI. The CDR3 nucleotides are TGTGCCAGCTCGCCAGACAGGGTTCGTGGCTACACCTTC. Translated: CASSPDRVRGYTF.

The CDR3 nucleotides are TGTGCCAGCAGTTTCATGCCAGCCCTGGGGATGAACACTGAAGCTTTCTTT. Its translation: CASSFMPALGMNTEAFF. The chain employs TRBV28 and TRBJ1-1; no clear D. The CDR3 is 17 amino acids. Trimming shortened V by 3 bases and J by 0 bases, and 17 bases separated the two germline ends. CDR1 and CDR2 (germline): MDHEN, SYDVKM.

This chain uses TRBV19 with TRBJ1-4; no clear D gene. In germline, CDR1 is LNHDA, CDR2 SQIVND (reference sequence). The CDR3 covers 14 residues. V lost 5 bases to trimming and J lost 0 bases, with 7 bases between them. Here the CDR3 reads CASSGGATNEKLFF. The CDR3 bases are TGTGCCAGTAGTGGAGGAGCAACTAATGAAAAACTGTTTTTT.

This clone was seen more than once but under ten times. This sequence joins TRBV7-9 and TRBJ2-3, with 8 bases fitting TRBD2. V was clipped by 5 bases and J by 0 bases; unmatched bases: 10. The CDR3 length is 17 residues. CDR1 is SEHNR and CDR2 is FQNEAQ in the germline V gene (reference sequence). The chain's CDR3 is CASSPHRLAGSTDTQYF. CDR3 nucleotides: TGTGCCAGCAGCCCCCACCGATTAGCGGGGAGCACAGATACGCAGTATTTT.

The chain employs TRBV6-1 and TRBJ1-2, with 7 bases aligning to TRBD1. Germline CDR1 reads MNHNS; CDR2 reads SASEGT. The CDR3 is 15 residues long. Trimming cost V 6 bases and J 0 bases; bases outside gene matches: 7. The DNA of the CDR3 is TGTGCCAGCAGACCCCGGGACAGATCTAACTATGGCTACACCTTC. Translation gives CASRPRDRSNYGYTF.

This rearrangement joins TRBV19 to TRBJ2-1; D gene uncertain. CDR1 and CDR2 from the germline V gene are LNHDA and SQIVND (reference sequence). Trimming removed 10 bases at V and 0 bases at J, with 10 bases between. This CDR3 is built from 13 residues. This CDR3 reads CATGATSYNEQFF. CDR3 nucleotides: TGTGCCACCGGCGCGACCTCCTACAATGAGCAGTTCTTC. The whole variable domain, remainder taken from reference TRBV19 and TRBJ2-1, is DGGITQSPKYLFRKEGQNVTLSCEQNLNHDAMYWYRQDPGQGLRLIYYSQIVNDFQKGDIAEGYSVSREKKESFPLTVTSAQKNPTAFYLCATGATSYNEQFFGPGTRLTVL.

The chain couples TRBV11-1 to TRBJ1-5; D is ambiguous. Looked up from germline, CDR1 is SGHAT and CDR2 is FQDESV (reference sequence). Trimming stripped 3 bases from V and 7 bases from J, with 13 bases between. The CDR3 extends over 14 amino acids. In DNA form, the CDR3 reads TGTGCCAGCAGCTTGGACCCTGAGGACCAGCCCCAGCATTTT. The encoded protein is CASSLDPEDQPQHF.

V gene TRBV15 combines with J gene TRBJ2-7, with D possibly TRBD1 on 5 matching bases. Trimming shortened V by 8 bases and J by 5 bases, and 16 bases separated the two germline ends. The CDR3 totals 13 residues. Germline V gene data show CDR1 as LNHNV and CDR2 as YYDKDF (reference sequence). CDR3 in amino acids: CATGATYPNEQYF. The CDR3 DNA reads as TGTGCCACCGGGGCGACGTACCCGAACGAGCAGTACTTC. Complete variable domain (other parts from reference TRBV15 and TRBJ2-7): DAMVIQNPRYQVTQFGKPVTLSCSQTLNHNVMYWYQQKSSQAPKLLFHYYDKDFNNEADTPDNFQSRRPNTSFCFLDIRSPGLGDTAMYLCATGATYPNEQYFGPGTRLTVT.

This rearrangement joins TRBV19 to TRBJ1-4; D not certain. This CDR3 contains 13 residues. Germline CDR1 LNHDA, CDR2 SQIVND (reference sequence). V was shortened by 5 bases and J by 12 bases, with 16 bases between the two germline ends. The CDR3 protein is CASSSGRLTELFF. In nucleotides, the CDR3 is TGTGCCAGTAGTTCAGGACGGCTAACGGAACTGTTTTTT. Combining the CDR3 with reference TRBV19 and TRBJ1-4 gives the whole variable domain DGGITQSPKYLFRKEGQNVTLSCEQNLNHDAMYWYRQDPGQGLRLIYYSQIVNDFQKGDIAEGYSVSREKKESFPLTVTSAQKNPTAFYLCASSSGRLTELFFGSGTQLSVL.

The V gene is TRBV19, the J gene TRBJ1-2; possibly TRBD1 for D (6 bases). V was cut by 5 bases and J by 8 bases, with 18 bases left in between. CDR1 and CDR2 (germline): LNHDA, SQIVND (reference sequence). The CDR3 sequence is 14 residues long. The CDR3 protein is CASSRPPQGQGYTF. The CDR3 DNA is TGTGCCAGTAGTCGCCCCCCGCAGGGGCAGGGCTACACCTTC. The full variable domain, its missing parts supplied by reference TRBV19 and TRBJ1-2, is DGGITQSPKYLFRKEGQNVTLSCEQNLNHDAMYWYRQDPGQGLRLIYYSQIVNDFQKGDIAEGYSVSREKKESFPLTVTSAQKNPTAFYLCASSRPPQGQGYTFGSGTRLTVV.

The chain carries TRBV3-1 (or the pseudogene TRBV3-2) and TRBJ2-7, with 8 bases fitting TRBD2. Germline V gives CDR1 LGHDT, CDR2 YNNKEL (reference sequence). V lost 0 bases and J lost 0; bases outside the gene matches: 1. The CDR3 is 15 amino acids. DNA of the CDR3: TGTGCCAGCAGCCAAGAAGCGGGGGCCTCCTACGAGCAGTACTTC. This translates into CASSQEAGASYEQYF.

V is TRBV18 and J is TRBJ1-6; 7 bases match TRBD1. The germline CDR1 and CDR2 sequences are KGHSH and LQKENI. V was pared by 3 bases and J by 7 bases, with 3 bases of the junction left unmatched. This CDR3 is 14 amino acids long. As DNA, the CDR3 is TGTGCCAGCTCACCTATGGACAGGAATTCACCCCTCCACTTT. Translating gives CASSPMDRNSPLHF.

The chain combines TRBV25-1 with TRBJ1-1; 7 positions match TRBD1. Germline CDR1 reads MGHDK; CDR2 reads SYGVNS. With V trimmed by 2 bases and J by 6 bases, 6 bases remained unmatched. This CDR3 is 14 amino acids long. This chain's CDR3 is CASSEAVGQSEAFF. CDR3 bases: TGTGCCAGCAGTGAAGCCGTGGGACAGTCTGAAGCTTTCTTT. The full variable domain, in which reference TRBV25-1 and TRBJ1-1 provide the parts outside the CDR3, is EADIYQTPRYLVIGTGKKITLECSQTMGHDKMYWYQQDPGMELHLIHYSYGVNSTEKGDLSSESTVSRIRTEHFPLTLESARPSHTSQYLCASSEAVGQSEAFFGQGTRLTVV.

This clone has just a few counts. The rearrangement uses TRBV5-5 and TRBJ2-1; 9 nucleotides align to TRBD1. The germline CDR1 and CDR2 sequences are SGHKS and YYEKEE (reference sequence). Unmatched junction bases numbered 10, after V lost 6 bases and J lost 6 bases. The CDR3 has 15 residues. The CDR3 bases are TGTGCCAGCACCCCCCGGGACAGGGTGGGCAATGAGCAGTTCTTC. Protein sequence: CASTPRDRVGNEQFF.

This chain connects TRBV28 to TRBJ1-1, with unresolved D. The germline gives CDR1 MDHEN, CDR2 SYDVKM. Trimming took off 7 bases at V and 6 bases at J, with 21 bases between the two ends. The CDR3 has 15 residues. The CDR3 reads CASKKGSEYVAEAFF. In nucleotides, the CDR3 is TGTGCCAGCAAAAAGGGTTCGGAGTATGTTGCTGAAGCTTTCTTT.

This chain connects TRBV6-5 to TRBJ1-4; TRBD1 matches 7 bases. Germline CDR1 and CDR2: MNHEY and SVGAGI. J was trimmed by 3 bases and V by 0 bases; bases with no gene match: 1. CDR3 length equals 15 residues. CDR3 amino acids: CASSYSGTANEKLFF. CDR3 DNA sequence: TGTGCCAGCAGTTACTCCGGGACAGCTAATGAAAAACTGTTTTTT.

The genes are TRBV18 and TRBJ1-2; the D is unclear. Germline lookup yields CDR1 KGHSH and CDR2 LQKENI. Trimming took off 4 bases at V and 2 bases at J, with 17 bases between the two ends. The CDR3 has 16 amino acids. CDR3 in DNA: TGTGCCAGCTCACACTCGGCGGGAATTCTAAACTATGGCTACACCTTC. As protein: CASSHSAGILNYGYTF. The whole variable domain, filled in from reference TRBV18 and TRBJ1-2, reads NAGVMQNPRHLVRRRGQEARLRCSPMKGHSHVYWYRQLPEEGLKFMVYLQKENIIDESGMPKERFSAEFPKEGPSILRIQQVVRGDSAAYFCASSHSAGILNYGYTFGSGTRLTVV.

V gene TRBV27 combines with J gene TRBJ2-3; weak D call: TRBD2 (5 bases). V was trimmed by 5 bases and J by 6 bases, leaving 21 bases between them. This CDR3 comprises 16 residues. CDR1 and CDR2 from the germline V gene are MNHEY and SMNVEV (reference sequence). The CDR3 region is CASSPRTPRRADTQYF. CDR3 sequence (DNA): TGTGCCAGCAGTCCCCGGACTCCCAGGCGGGCGGATACGCAGTATTTT.

The chain has TRBV15 and TRBJ1-2; D perhaps matches TRBD1 (5 bases). Trimming removed 1 base at V and 8 bases at J, with 14 bases between. The length of the CDR3 is 14 residues. Germline V gene lookup returns CDR1 LNHNV and CDR2 YYDKDF (reference sequence). CDR3 loop: CATSRVQGMGGYTF. CDR3 coding DNA: TGTGCCACCAGCAGAGTTCAGGGAATGGGGGGCTACACCTTC.

The chain uses TRBV19 and TRBJ1-2; D is unresolved. The CDR3 covers 15 residues. V was clipped by 5 bases and J by 5 bases, with 18 bases between them. CDR1 LNHDA and CDR2 SQIVND come from the germline V gene (reference sequence). CDR3 sequence: CASSADHSRRYGYTF. In nucleotides, the CDR3 is TGTGCCAGTAGTGCGGACCACTCCCGGCGGTATGGCTACACCTTC.

This rearrangement joins TRBV6-5 to TRBJ1-3; 9 positions match TRBD1. The ends lost 10 bases at V and 8 bases at J; junction bases unmatched: 12. The CDR3 extends over 14 amino acids. CDR1 is MNHEY and CDR2 is SVGAGI in the germline V gene. The CDR3 coding sequence is TGTGCCACCGATGATGACAGGGGGACCGACACCATATATTTT. Amino acids: CATDDDRGTDTIYF.

V usage is TRBV19 and J usage is TRBJ2-1; D gene ambiguous. The CDR3 sequence is 13 residues long. The V end was cut by 0 bases, the J end by 7 bases, with 7 bases between. Germline CDR1 LNHDA, CDR2 SQIVND (reference sequence). The CDR3 region is CASSIDRGNEQFF. The CDR3 DNA is TGTGCCAGTAGTATAGATCGTGGAAATGAGCAGTTCTTC.